This entry is about one TCR beta chain. Its target is unknown. Every molecule of TCR cDNA had its own unique molecular identifier. A single record per CDR3 protein comes from TCRdb applying MiXCR to the 5' RACE reads. The sample contains around 9,700 distinct CDR3 sequences, about 8% of which appear only once. The data stem from a study of spatial heterogeneity in lung cancer. The germline V gene has CDR1 MNHNY and CDR2 SVGAGI (reference sequence). There are 17 residues in the CDR3. Trimming cost V 0 bases and J 4 bases; bases outside gene matches: 11. The time point was: sample taken at primary tumor resection. The donor group consisted of over 60 patients who had untreated, early-stage non-small cell lung cancer. General observations from the study: There was tracking of ubiquitous and regional nonsynonymous mutations by the respective counts of ubiquitous and regional expanded TCRs. The study found that expanded intratumoral alpha and beta TCR counts tracked tumor mutation counts.

The chain has TRBV6-6 and TRBJ2-7; 8 bases line up with TRBD2. Sequences were derived from lung tumor tissue, sampled at surgery. The origin of this receptor is a female donor with early-stage non-small cell lung cancer. CDR3 sequence: CASSYSRVAGRIYEQYF. The DNA for the CDR3 is TGTGCCAGCAGTTACTCCCGAGTAGCGGGGAGGATATACGAGCAGTACTTC.